A single sample is the source of the 16 T cell receptor beta chains below, sequenced in a study of T cell responses to AZD1222 COVID-19 vaccine. Sequencing was performed with immunoSEQ multiplex PCR; in TCRdb, only in-frame clones are kept and a portion is missing. The data show around 250,000 clones, about 92% seen once. The sample consisted of peripheral blood, taken on day 0 of AZD1222 vaccination. These receptors were collected from an adult in good health.

Here the CDR3 reads CASSPFPGTETGELFF. In DNA form, the CDR3 reads TGCGCCAGCAGCCCATTCCCCGGGACAGAGACCGGGGAGCTGTTTTTT. V usage is TRBV4-1 and J usage is TRBJ2-2; 7 bases are shared with TRBD1. Trimming cost V 4 bases and J 5 bases; bases outside gene matches: 10. The CDR3 is made up of 16 amino acids. Per the germline V gene, CDR1 is MGHRA and CDR2 is YSYEKL.

The V call is TRBV15, the J call TRBJ2-1; possibly TRBD1 for D (6 bases). V lost 4 bases and J 11 bases, leaving 15 bases between the germline ends. In germline, CDR1 is LNHNV, CDR2 YYDKDF (reference sequence). This CDR3 has 13 residues. Here the CDR3 reads CATSTLKQGKQFF. DNA of the CDR3: TGTGCCACCAGCACATTAAAACAGGGAAAGCAGTTCTTC.

Here the CDR3 reads CASSWSGELFF. DNA of the CDR3: TGTGCCAGCAGTTGGTCCGGGGAGCTGTTTTTT. The chain couples TRBV28 to TRBJ2-2; D is unclear. Trimming removed 4 bases at V and 6 bases at J, with 3 bases between. Germline loops: CDR1 MDHEN, CDR2 SYDVKM. CDR3 length equals 11 residues. The full variable domain, with the rest looked up from reference TRBV28 and TRBJ2-2, is DVKVTQSSRYLVKRTGEKVFLECVQDMDHENMFWYRQDPGLGLRLIYFSYDVKMKEKGDIPEGYSVSREKKERFSLILESASTNQTSMYLCASSWSGELFFGEGSRLTVL.

The rearrangement uses TRBV19 and TRBJ1-6; TRBD1 aligns across 7 bases. This CDR3 has 15 amino acids. CDR1 LNHDA and CDR2 SQIVND come from the germline V gene (reference sequence). The V segment lost 11 bases and the J segment 6 bases; nucleotides outside the gene matches: 13. The CDR3 is CAATRDSNSNSPLHF. Here the CDR3 DNA reads TGTGCCGCTACTCGGGACAGCAACTCTAATTCACCCCTCCACTTT.

The J gene is TRBJ1-5, the V gene TRBV3-1 (or the pseudogene TRBV3-2); D gene uncertain. V lost 1 base to trimming and J lost 4 bases, with 5 bases between them. The CDR3 is 13 amino acids. CDR1 and CDR2 from the germline V gene are LGHDT and YNNKEL (reference sequence). The CDR3, as DNA: TGTGCCAGCAGCCAAGCAGATAATCAGCCCCAGCATTTT. Protein sequence: CASSQADNQPQHF.

The chain combines TRBV5-1 with TRBJ2-3; D is unresolved. The CDR3 is made up of 13 amino acids. The germline V and J ends were trimmed by 1 base and 5 bases, with 8 bases remaining between them. Germline V gene lookup returns CDR1 SGHRS and CDR2 YFSETQ. This CDR3 is CASSLTGGDTQYF. The CDR3 DNA reads TGCGCCAGCAGCTTGACGGGTGGAGATACGCAGTATTTT.

This clone is medium-sized within its sample. The gene calls are TRBV6-4 and TRBJ1-2; no reliable D call. Per germline, CDR1 MRHNA and CDR2 SNTAGT. V lost 6 bases, J lost 0 bases, and 8 bases lay in between. The CDR3 extends over 13 amino acids. This chain's CDR3 is CASSPTPNYGYTF. CDR3 DNA: TGTGCCAGCAGCCCCACTCCTAACTATGGCTACACCTTC.

The CDR3 DNA reads TGTGCCAGCAGTGACAGCAGGGGCTCAATTCCTTTCCAAGAGACCCAGTACTTC. Its protein is CASSDSRGSIPFQETQYF. The chain is built from TRBV25-1 and TRBJ2-5; perhaps TRBD1 as D (6 bases). The V gene lost 3 bases and the J gene lost 1 base, with 21 bases spanning the gap. The CDR3 covers 18 residues. Germline V gene sequence: CDR1 MGHDK, CDR2 SYGVNS.

The chain links TRBV2 to TRBJ2-6; maybe TRBD2 (6 bases). Germline V gives CDR1 SNHLY, CDR2 FYNNEI. CDR3 length: 15 residues. Trimming stripped 6 bases from V and 4 bases from J, with 13 bases between. DNA for the CDR3: TGTGCCAGCAGCCGTCGGGGGACCGGGGCCAACGTCCTGACTTTC. It yields the protein CASSRRGTGANVLTF.

This clone was detected only a few times. The gene calls are TRBV27 and TRBJ1-2, with D possibly being TRBD1 (6 bases). CDR3 length equals 15 residues. Trimming removed 6 bases at V and 4 bases at J, with 18 bases between. CDR1 and CDR2 (germline): MNHEY, SMNVEV (reference sequence). CDR3 coding DNA: TGTGCCAGCAGCAGACTACAGGGTAGAGGCTATGGCTACACCTTC. This sequence encodes CASSRLQGRGYGYTF.

The chain uses TRBV28 and TRBJ1-3; tentative D call: TRBD1 (5 bases). The CDR3 consists of 14 residues. V lost 10 bases, J lost 4 bases, and 17 bases lay in between. CDR1 and CDR2 from the germline V gene are MDHEN and SYDVKM. The chain's CDR3 is CATIPGGEGNTIYF. DNA of the CDR3: TGTGCCACCATTCCGGGGGGGGAAGGAAACACCATATATTTT.

CDR3 in amino acids: CASSGNTYGYTF. Here the CDR3 DNA reads TGTGCCAGCAGTGGAAACACCTATGGCTACACCTTC. The V call is TRBV2, the J call TRBJ1-2; D gene unclear. The CDR3 runs to 12 residues. Germline lookup yields CDR1 SNHLY and CDR2 FYNNEI. V lost 4 bases to trimming and J lost 4 bases, with 7 bases between them.

This clone was recorded once. The chain uses TRBV7-9 and TRBJ2-2; D ambiguous. V shed 5 bases and J shed 1 base, with 11 bases lying between them. The CDR3 runs to 15 residues. Germline-derived CDR1 and CDR2 are SEHNR and FQNEAQ (reference sequence). CDR3 DNA sequence: TGTGCCAGCAGCCCTAGGAACGGGAACACCGGGGAGCTGTTTTTT. This sequence encodes CASSPRNGNTGELFF.

The chain recombines TRBV2 with TRBJ2-7; 14 nucleotides align to TRBD2. V shed 6 bases, J shed 3 bases, and the junction held 1 base outside the gene matches. The CDR3 extends over 14 amino acids. Germline V gives CDR1 SNHLY, CDR2 FYNNEI. The CDR3 sequence is CASRGTSGGYEQYF. CDR3 sequence (DNA): TGTGCCAGCAGGGGGACTAGCGGGGGCTACGAGCAGTACTTC.

The V and J genes are TRBV2 and TRBJ2-2; D is possibly TRBD1 or TRBD2 (6 bases each). The CDR3 totals 15 residues. In germline, CDR1 is SNHLY, CDR2 FYNNEI. Between the trimmed V and J ends, which lost 5 bases and 2 bases, there was a span of 12 bases. This CDR3 reads CASSRGRINTGELFF. CDR3 nucleotides: TGTGCCAGCAGTCGGGGGCGAATAAACACCGGGGAGCTGTTTTTT.

The chain couples TRBV3-1 (or the pseudogene TRBV3-2) to TRBJ1-2; D gene ambiguous. The CDR3 contains 15 residues. The V gene lost 3 bases and the J gene lost 2 bases, with 13 bases spanning the gap. The germline V gene has CDR1 LGHDT and CDR2 YNNKEL (reference sequence). CDR3 residues: CASSHRGRLNYGYTF. The CDR3 nucleotides are TGTGCCAGCAGCCATCGCGGACGGTTAAACTATGGCTACACCTTC.